Reported below is one T cell receptor (beta chain). Its antigen is unknown. The sample belongs to a study of cytomegalovirus exposure and HLA in healthy donors. Study results and caveats: Association with HLA alleles at 0.05 false discovery rate was found for 16,951 TCR beta sequences in a later analysis. There were several of the most significant clusters that appeared linked to common viral pathogens in a later analysis.

Germline V gene sequence: CDR1 SEHNR, CDR2 FQNEAQ (reference sequence). The CDR3 totals 16 residues. V was trimmed by 5 bases and J by 6 bases, leaving 22 bases between them. PCR employed 60 Vbeta and 13 Jbeta primers. Clones were sequenced by immunoSEQ multiplex PCR, and TCRdb holds only the in-frame ones, with some missing. The sample lists some 140,000 clones; approximately 87% were seen once. Sequencing input: PBMCs. This clonotype was sampled from a woman aged 25 to 39 in good health and CMV-seronegative. The chain recombines TRBV7-9 with TRBJ1-2, with D perhaps TRBD1 (6 bases). CDR3 in amino acids: CASSDGSGGIRDGYTF. The CDR3 DNA sequence: TGTGCCAGCAGCGACGGCAGTGGGGGCATTAGAGATGGCTACACCTTC.